Listed below are T cell receptor beta chains from one sample, sequenced in a study of glioma-infiltrating T cells. TCRdb independently ran MiXCR on the multiplex PCR reads; one entry per CDR3 protein. The table has about 140,000 distinct CDR3 sequences, about two fifths seen once; the top ten hold roughly 20%. The sequencing input was glioma tissue, nonneoplastic brain tissue, or PBMCs (not recorded which). The source is a human donor with low-grade glioma or glioblastoma, undergoing nonglioma brain surgery, or in good health (not recorded which). Both conserved end residues are part of each CDR3. Each record gives: D gene, J gene, V gene, CDR3 protein. D genes are given only for firm matches.

- | TRBJ1-6 | TRBV28 | CASYLDVNSPLHF
- | TRBJ2-1 | TRBV15 | CATSSPIGGAVYIF
- | TRBJ2-5 | TRBV20-1 | CSARDVQETQYF
- | TRBJ2-1 | TRBV24-1 | CATSESRHNEQFF
TRBD2 | TRBJ2-3 | TRBV10-3 | CAISGTSGGSTDTQYF
TRBD1 | TRBJ1-4 | TRBV6-6 | CASSYRGQANEKLFF
- | TRBJ1-1 | TRBV28 | CASSTNDAANTEAFF
TRBD1 | TRBJ1-2 | TRBV2 | CASRGDRGWVRGYTF
- | TRBJ2-1 | TRBV27 | CASSALRGGEQFF
- | TRBJ1-2 | TRBV20-1 | CSARTESNYGYTF
- | TRBJ1-4 | TRBV6-1 | CASTNLGEKLFF